The present entry profiles one T cell receptor (beta chain) with its context. There are 13 residues in the CDR3. With 0 bases removed from V and 4 bases from J, the gap between germline ends came to 7 bases. From germline, CDR1 is SGDLS and CDR2 YYNGEE. The sample is drawn from a study of blood T cell repertoires in COVID-19. Study-wide background: Samples taken during acute and convalescent COVID-19 were collected in the United States, Italy and Spain. T cells, B-cell-depleted T cells, or PBMCs supplied cDNA or gDNA.

As originally analysed: Amplification of reference gene primers was used by the study to estimate nucleated cell counts. Using immunoSEQ multiplex PCR, the repertoire was profiled, and TCRdb retains in-frame clones only, with some absent. V and J calls plus clone size are reproduced from that table; the DNA served to infer D and trimming. The sample yields fewer than 150,000 clones, approximately 79% seen once. Sequenced sample: peripheral blood. The chain recombines TRBV9 with TRBJ2-5; possible D gene TRBD1, 6 bases. The TCR was taken from a man aged 45-65 years with acute or convalescent COVID-19. In nucleotides, the CDR3 is TGTGCCAGCAGCGTAGTAGGGGGAGAGACCCAGTACTTC. Protein sequence: CASSVVGGETQYF.